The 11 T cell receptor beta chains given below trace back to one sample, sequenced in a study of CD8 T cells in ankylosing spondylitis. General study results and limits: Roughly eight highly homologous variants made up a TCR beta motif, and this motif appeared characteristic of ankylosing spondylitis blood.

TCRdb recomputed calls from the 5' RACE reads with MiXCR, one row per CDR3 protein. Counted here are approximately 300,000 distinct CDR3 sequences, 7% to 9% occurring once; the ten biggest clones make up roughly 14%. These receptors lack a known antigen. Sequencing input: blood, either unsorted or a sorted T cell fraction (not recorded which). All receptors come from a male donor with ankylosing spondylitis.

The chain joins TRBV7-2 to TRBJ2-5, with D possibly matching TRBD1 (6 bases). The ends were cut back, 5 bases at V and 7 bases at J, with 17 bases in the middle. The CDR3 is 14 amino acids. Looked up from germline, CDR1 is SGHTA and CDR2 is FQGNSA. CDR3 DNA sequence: TGTGCCAGCAGCCAAGGACAGATATCTGGGACCCAGTACTTC. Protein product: CASSQGQISGTQYF.

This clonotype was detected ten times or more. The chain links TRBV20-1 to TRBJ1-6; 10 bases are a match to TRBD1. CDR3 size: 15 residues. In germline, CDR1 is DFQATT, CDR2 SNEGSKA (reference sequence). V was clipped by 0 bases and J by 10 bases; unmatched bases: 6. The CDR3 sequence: CSARDSGTGVSPLHF. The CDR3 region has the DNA TGCAGTGCTAGAGATTCGGGGACAGGGGTCTCACCCCTCCACTTT.

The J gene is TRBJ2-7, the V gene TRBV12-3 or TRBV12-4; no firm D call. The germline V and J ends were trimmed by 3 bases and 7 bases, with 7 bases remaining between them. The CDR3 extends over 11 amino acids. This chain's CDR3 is CASSFRMEQYF. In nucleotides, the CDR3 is TGTGCCAGCAGTTTTAGGATGGAGCAGTACTTC.

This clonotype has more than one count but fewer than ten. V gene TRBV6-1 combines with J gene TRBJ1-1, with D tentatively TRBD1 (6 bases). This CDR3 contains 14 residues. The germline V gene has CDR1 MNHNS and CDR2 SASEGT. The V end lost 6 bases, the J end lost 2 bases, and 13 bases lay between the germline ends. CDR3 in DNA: TGTGCCAGCAGCCGCGGACAGCAAAACACTGAAGCTTTCTTT. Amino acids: CASSRGQQNTEAFF.

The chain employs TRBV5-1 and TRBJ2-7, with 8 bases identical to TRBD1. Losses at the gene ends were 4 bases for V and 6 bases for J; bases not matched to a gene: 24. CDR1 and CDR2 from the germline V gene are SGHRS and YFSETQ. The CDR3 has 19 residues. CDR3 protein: CASSTRGLGQAQSIGEQYF. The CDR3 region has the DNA TGCGCCAGCAGCACCCGGGGACTGGGACAGGCTCAATCTATCGGCGAGCAGTACTTC.

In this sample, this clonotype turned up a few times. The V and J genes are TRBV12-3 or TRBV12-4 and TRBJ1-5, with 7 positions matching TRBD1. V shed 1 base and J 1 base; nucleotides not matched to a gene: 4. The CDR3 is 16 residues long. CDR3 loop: CASSLGGRGSNQPQHF. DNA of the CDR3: TGTGCCAGCAGTTTAGGTGGCAGGGGGAGCAATCAGCCCCAGCATTTT.

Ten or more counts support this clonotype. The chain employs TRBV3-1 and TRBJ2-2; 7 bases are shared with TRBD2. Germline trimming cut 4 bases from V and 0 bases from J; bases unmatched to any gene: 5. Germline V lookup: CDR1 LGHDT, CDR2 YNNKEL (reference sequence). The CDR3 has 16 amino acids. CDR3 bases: TGTGCCAGCAGCCCGGTGACTAGCTCGAACACCGGGGAGCTGTTTTTT. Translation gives CASSPVTSSNTGELFF.

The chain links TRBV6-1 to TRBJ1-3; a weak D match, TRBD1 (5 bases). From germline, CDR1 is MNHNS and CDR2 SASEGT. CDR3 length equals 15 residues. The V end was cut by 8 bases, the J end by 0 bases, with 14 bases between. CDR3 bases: TGTGCCAGCGGAAGGGGCTTAAGCTCTGGAAACACCATATATTTT. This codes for CASGRGLSSGNTIYF.

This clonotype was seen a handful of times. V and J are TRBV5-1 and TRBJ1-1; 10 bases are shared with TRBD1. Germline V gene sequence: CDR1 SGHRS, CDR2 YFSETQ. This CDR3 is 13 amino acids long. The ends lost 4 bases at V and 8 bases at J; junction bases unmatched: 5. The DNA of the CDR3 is TGCGCCAGCAGCCTGGGACAGGGGATCGAAGCTTTCTTT. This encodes CASSLGQGIEAFF.

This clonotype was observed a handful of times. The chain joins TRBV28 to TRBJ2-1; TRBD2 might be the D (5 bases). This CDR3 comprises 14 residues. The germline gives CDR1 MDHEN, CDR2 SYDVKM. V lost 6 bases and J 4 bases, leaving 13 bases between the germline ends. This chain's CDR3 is CASRPRESYNEQFF. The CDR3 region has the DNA TGTGCCAGCAGACCCCGGGAATCATACAATGAGCAGTTCTTC.

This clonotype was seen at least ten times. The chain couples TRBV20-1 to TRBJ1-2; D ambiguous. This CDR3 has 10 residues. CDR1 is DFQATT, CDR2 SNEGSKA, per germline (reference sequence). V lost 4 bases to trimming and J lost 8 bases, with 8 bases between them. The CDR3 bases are TGCAGTGCTACCGGATGGGGCTACACCTTC. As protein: CSATGWGYTF.